This T cell receptor (beta chain) was identified during a study of blood T cell repertoires in COVID-19. V dropped 3 bases and J dropped 3 bases, with 20 bases sitting between them. CDR3 size: 16 residues. The V gene's germline CDR1 is GTSNPN and CDR2 SVGIG (reference sequence). Method: immunoSEQ multiplex PCR; TCRdb's copy keeps in-frame clones and lacks some. The sample consists of hundreds of thousands of clones, 88% of them appearing once. The TCR originated in an older woman in a cohort exposed to, infected with or recovered from COVID-19 (not recorded which). The rearrangement joins TRBV30 to TRBJ1-2; D perhaps matches TRBD1 (6 bases). Sequenced material: PBMCs or T cells enriched from blood (not recorded which). The CDR3 region is CAWRNLGSDSYYGYTF. The DNA of the CDR3 is TGTGCCTGGAGAAATTTGGGATCGGACAGCTACTATGGCTACACCTTC.